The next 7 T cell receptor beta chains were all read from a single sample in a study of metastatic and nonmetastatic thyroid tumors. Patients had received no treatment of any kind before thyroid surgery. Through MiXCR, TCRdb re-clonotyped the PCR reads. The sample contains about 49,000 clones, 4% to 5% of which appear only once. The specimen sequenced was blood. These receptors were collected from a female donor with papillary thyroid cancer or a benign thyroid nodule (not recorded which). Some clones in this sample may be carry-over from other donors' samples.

The CDR3 sequence is CATRLAGAPNSPLHF. The CDR3 DNA follows: TGTGCCACCAGGCTCGCAGGCGCACCTAATTCACCCCTCCACTTT. V and J are TRBV6-2 or TRBV6-3 and TRBJ1-6; D gene unclear. The CDR3 covers 15 residues. Germline CDR1 and CDR2: MNHEY and SVGEGT. V was pared by 10 bases and J by 6 bases, with 19 bases between.

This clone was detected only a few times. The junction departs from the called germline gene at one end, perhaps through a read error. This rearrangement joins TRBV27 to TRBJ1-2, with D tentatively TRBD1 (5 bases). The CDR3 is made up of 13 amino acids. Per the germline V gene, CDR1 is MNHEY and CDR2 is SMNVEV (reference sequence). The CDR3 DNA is TGTGCCACAAGCACGACAGCCGAGGGTGGCTATACCTTC. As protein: CATSTTAEGGYTF.

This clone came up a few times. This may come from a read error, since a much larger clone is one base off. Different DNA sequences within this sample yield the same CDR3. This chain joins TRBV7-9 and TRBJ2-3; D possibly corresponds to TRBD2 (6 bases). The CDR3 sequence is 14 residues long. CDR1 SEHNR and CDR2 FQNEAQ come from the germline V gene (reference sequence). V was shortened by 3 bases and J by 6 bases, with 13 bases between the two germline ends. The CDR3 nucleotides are TGTGCCAGCAGCTTTCTCGTGGGGGGTGATACGCAGTATTTT. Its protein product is CASSFLVGGDTQYF.

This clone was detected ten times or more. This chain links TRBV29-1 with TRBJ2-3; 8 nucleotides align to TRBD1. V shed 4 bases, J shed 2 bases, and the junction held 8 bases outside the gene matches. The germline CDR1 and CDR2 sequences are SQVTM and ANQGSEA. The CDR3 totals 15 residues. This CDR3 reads CSVAQGAQVTDTQYF. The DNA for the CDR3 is TGCAGCGTTGCCCAGGGGGCGCAAGTCACAGATACGCAGTATTTT.

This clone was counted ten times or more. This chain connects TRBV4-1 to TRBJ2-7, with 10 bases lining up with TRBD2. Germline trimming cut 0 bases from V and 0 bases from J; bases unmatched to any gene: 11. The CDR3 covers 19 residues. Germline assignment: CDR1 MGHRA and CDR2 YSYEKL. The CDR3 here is CASSQDPYFGLAVSYEQYF. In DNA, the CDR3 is TGCGCCAGCAGCCAAGATCCGTACTTTGGACTAGCGGTCTCCTACGAGCAGTACTTC.

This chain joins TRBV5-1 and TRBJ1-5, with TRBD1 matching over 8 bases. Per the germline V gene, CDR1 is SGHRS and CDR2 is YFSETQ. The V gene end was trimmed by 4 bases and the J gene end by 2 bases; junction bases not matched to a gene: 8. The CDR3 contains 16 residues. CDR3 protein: CASSPTLTGGNQPQHF. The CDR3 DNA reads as TGCGCCAGCAGCCCTACCTTGACAGGGGGCAATCAGCCCCAGCATTTT.

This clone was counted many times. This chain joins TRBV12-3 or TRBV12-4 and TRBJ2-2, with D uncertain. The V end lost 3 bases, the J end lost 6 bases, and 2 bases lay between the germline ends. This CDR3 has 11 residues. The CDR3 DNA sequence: TGTGCCAGCAGTTTGCCCGGGGAGCTGTTTTTT. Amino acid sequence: CASSLPGELFF.